This T cell receptor beta chain was profiled in a study of CD8+ T cells in alopecia areata. About the study: Skin from roughly 6-13-month-old C3H/HeJ graft donors with spontaneous alopecia went to approximately 6-11-week-old female C3H/HeJ mice.

Following RNA extraction, reverse transcription yielded cDNA that acted as the sequencing template. Produced via immunoSEQ multiplex PCR; TCRdb's table is partial and in-frame only. The sample was found to contain around 290,000 clones, and every one recurs. Whole-study results and caveats: When scalp samples are sequenced, resident alphabeta T cells of normal skin are also captured.

Of note for this clone: Its target is unknown. Gene names are mouse gene names. The DNA ends 4 residues before the CDR3 does, and the rest of the CDR3 is filled in from the germline J gene.

V lost 6 bases to trimming and J lost 4 bases; unmatched junction nucleotides: 6. Germline-derived CDR1 and CDR2 are NSHNY and SYGAGN. The CDR3 runs to 13 residues. Markers used for sorting pooled cutaneous lymph node cells were CD4, CD8alpha, NKG2D, NKG2ACE and others. Sequencing input: CD4+ T cells sorted from a lymph node. The TCR comes from a C3H/HeJ mouse with alopecia areata. The mouse line has the MHC haplotype H2-k. This chain uses TRBV13-1 with TRBJ1-2; 7 nucleotides match TRBD1. The DNA read from the CDR3 is TGTGCCAGCACCGACAGGGATCGCTCC. This codes for CASTDRDRS. The entire CDR3 reads CASTDRDRSDYTF.